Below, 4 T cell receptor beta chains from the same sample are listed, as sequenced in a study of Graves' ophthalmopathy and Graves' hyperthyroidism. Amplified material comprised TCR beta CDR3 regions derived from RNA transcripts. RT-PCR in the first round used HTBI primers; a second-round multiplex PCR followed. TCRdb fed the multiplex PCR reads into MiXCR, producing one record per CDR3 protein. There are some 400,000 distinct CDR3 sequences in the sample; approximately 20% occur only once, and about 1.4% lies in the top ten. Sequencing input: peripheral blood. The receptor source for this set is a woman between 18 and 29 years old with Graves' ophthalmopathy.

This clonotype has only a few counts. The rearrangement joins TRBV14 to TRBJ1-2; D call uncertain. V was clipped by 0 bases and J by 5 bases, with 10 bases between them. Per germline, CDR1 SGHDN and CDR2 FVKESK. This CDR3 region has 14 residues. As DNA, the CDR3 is TGTGCCAGCAGCCAAGATTCAAGGGTTTATGGCTACACCTTC. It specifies CASSQDSRVYGYTF.

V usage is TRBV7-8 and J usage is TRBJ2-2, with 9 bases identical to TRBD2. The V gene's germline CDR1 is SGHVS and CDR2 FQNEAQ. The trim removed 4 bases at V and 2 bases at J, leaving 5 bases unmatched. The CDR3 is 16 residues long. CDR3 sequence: CASSSRLAANTGELFF. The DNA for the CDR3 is TGTGCCAGCAGCTCGAGACTAGCGGCTAACACCGGGGAGCTGTTTTTT.

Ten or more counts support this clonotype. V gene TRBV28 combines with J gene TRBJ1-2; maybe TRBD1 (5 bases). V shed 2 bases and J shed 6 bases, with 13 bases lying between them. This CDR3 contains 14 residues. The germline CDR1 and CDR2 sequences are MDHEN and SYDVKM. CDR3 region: CASSLVRGVDGYTF. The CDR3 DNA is TGTGCCAGCAGTTTAGTTAGGGGAGTGGATGGCTACACCTTC.

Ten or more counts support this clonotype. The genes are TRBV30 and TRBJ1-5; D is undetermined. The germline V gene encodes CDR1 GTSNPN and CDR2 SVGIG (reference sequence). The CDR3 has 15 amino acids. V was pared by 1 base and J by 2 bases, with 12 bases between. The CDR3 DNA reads TGTGCCTGGAGTGGTGGAACTGGACGCAATCAGCCCCAGCATTTT. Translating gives CAWSGGTGRNQPQHF.